Below are 8 T cell receptor beta chains sequenced from a single sample in a study of blood T cells in healthy people across ages. With a J-beta primer mix and a sample-barcoded 5' primer, a second PCR ran about 7 to 12 cycles. TCRdb re-derived calls from the 5' RACE reads in MiXCR, one entry per CDR3 protein. In the table there are roughly 570,000 distinct CDR3 sequences, 27% of which are singletons. The sequencing input was blood. The receptors here all came from a woman between 70 and 85 years old in good health.

This clonotype was picked up a small number of times. The chain couples TRBV20-1 to TRBJ2-5; no clear D. Germline CDR1 and CDR2: DFQATT and SNEGSKA (reference sequence). V gave up 5 bases and J gave up 2 bases, with 15 bases separating them. The CDR3 totals 14 residues. CDR3 in amino acids: CSASHSLGQETQYF. CDR3 DNA: TGCAGTGCTTCCCACTCGTTGGGGCAAGAGACCCAGTACTTC.

This clonotype was seen more than once but under ten times. CDR3 DNA: TGCGCCAGCAGCCAAGATACAGGGAGGGCTGGAAACACCATATATTTT. This codes for CASSQDTGRAGNTIYF. V is TRBV4-3 and J is TRBJ1-3, with a tentative D call TRBD1 (6 bases). The CDR3 has 16 residues. V dropped 0 bases and J dropped 2 bases, with 11 bases sitting between them. The germline CDR1 and CDR2 sequences are LGHNA and YSLEER.

The chain uses TRBV20-1 and TRBJ2-4; D uncertain. From germline, CDR1 is DFQATT and CDR2 SNEGSKA (reference sequence). The CDR3 runs 14 residues. V dropped 6 bases and J dropped 0 bases, with 12 bases sitting between them. As DNA, the CDR3 is TGCAGTGCCGCGAAAGGGCTAGCCAAAAACATTCAGTACTTC. It codes for CSAAKGLAKNIQYF.

The V call is TRBV10-3, the J call TRBJ2-5; tentatively, D is TRBD1 or TRBD2 (5 bases each). The closer fit of TRBJ2-7 to the DNA end suggests the J call may be wrong. The CDR3 is made up of 12 amino acids. Germline CDR1 and CDR2: ENHRY and SYGVKD. CDR3 bases: TGTGCCATCAGGGGGGTATCCTACGAGCAGTACTTC. It specifies CAIRGVSYEQYF.

Only a few counts were recorded for this clonotype. The genes are TRBV3-1 and TRBJ2-6, with 7 bases aligning to TRBD2. J gave up 2 bases and V 4 bases, and 2 bases lay outside the gene matches. This CDR3 has 15 amino acids. Germline CDR1 reads LGHDT; CDR2 reads YNNKEL (reference sequence). The CDR3, as DNA: TGTGCCAGCAGCCTTCGGGGGGCTGGGGCCAACGTCCTGACTTTC. As protein: CASSLRGAGANVLTF.

Remarks on this clonotype: A junction boundary mismatches the germline segment, possibly from a read error. The chain uses TRBV7-9 and TRBJ2-5, with 12 bases aligning to TRBD1. The CDR3 consists of 15 residues. CDR1 SEHNR and CDR2 FQNEAQ come from the germline V gene (reference sequence). In DNA form, the CDR3 reads TGTGCCGGCAGCTTAGGGACAGGGGGCAGGGAGACCCAGTACTTC. Translating gives CAGSLGTGGRETQYF.

This clonotype appeared a few times. V and J are TRBV5-1 and TRBJ1-5, with a possible D match to TRBD1 (6 bases). CDR1 and CDR2 from the germline V gene are SGHRS and YFSETQ. Trimming pared 0 bases from V and 5 bases from J, leaving 12 bases between. CDR3 length: 15 amino acids. CDR3 coding DNA: TGCGCCAGCAGCTTGGATGGACAGAGGCATCAGCCCCAGCATTTT. This codes for CASSLDGQRHQPQHF.

This clonotype was seen a handful of times. The V and J genes are TRBV11-1 and TRBJ2-7, with TRBD2 as a possible D gene (5 bases). From germline, CDR1 is SGHAT and CDR2 FQDESV (reference sequence). The V end lost 1 base, the J end lost 0 bases, and 10 bases lay between the germline ends. The CDR3 runs to 15 residues. The CDR3 spells CASSLEGGSSYEQYF. The CDR3 nucleotides are TGTGCCAGCAGCTTAGAGGGCGGGTCCTCCTACGAGCAGTACTTC.